The rows below give T cell receptor beta chains drawn from one sample of a study of early T cells in non-severe SARS-CoV-2 infection. TCRdb redid the calling of the 5' RACE reads with MiXCR, one entry per CDR3 protein. The sample lists fewer than 50,000 distinct CDR3 sequences; approximately 4% were seen once. Sequencing was carried out using whole blood. The receptors shown here come from an adult who was a healthcare worker with PCR-confirmed SARS-CoV-2 infection or an uninfected control (not recorded which). The CDR3 runs from the conserved cysteine through the conserved F or W. The order of the fields is D gene, V gene, J gene, CDR3 protein. A D gene is named only where the DNA matches it firmly.

>TRBD2|TRBV7-3|TRBJ2-2
CASSSGLAGVGTGELFF
>TRBD1|TRBV4-2|TRBJ1-2
CASSHLGQRNHGGYTF
>-|TRBV3-1|TRBJ2-5
CASSQDSSRETQYF
>-|TRBV27|TRBJ2-2
CASSLYTGELFF
>-|TRBV30|TRBJ2-1
CAWSSWVINEQFF
>-|TRBV12-3/TRBV12-4|TRBJ1-5
CASTPGGWSNQPQHF
>-|TRBV6-1|TRBJ1-5
CATSTDHQRPQHF
>TRBD1|TRBV5-1|TRBJ1-6
CASSRDRDNSPLHF
>-|TRBV12-3/TRBV12-4|TRBJ2-3
CASLTRAGVSTDTQYF
>TRBD2|TRBV2|TRBJ2-1
CASSAASGVYNEQFF
>-|TRBV6-1|TRBJ1-1
CASIVNTEAFF
>TRBD1|TRBV4-1|TRBJ2-7
CASSQGATPWTGGRGYEQYF
>TRBD2|TRBV30|TRBJ2-2
CAWSLGLAGDTGELFF
>-|TRBV20-1|TRBJ2-7
CSARGSDDYEQYF
>-|TRBV2|TRBJ2-1
CASSRVEGSEQFF
>-|TRBV13|TRBJ2-2
CASSPPVGVGELFF
>-|TRBV3-1|TRBJ2-3
CASSQVLTDTQYF
>TRBD2|TRBV20-1|TRBJ2-7
CSALSGSATYEQYF
>-|TRBV19|TRBJ2-1
CASSLSIGSYNEQFF
>-|TRBV29-1|TRBJ2-7
CSATLTGNEQYF
>-|TRBV18|TRBJ1-1
CASSPSQNTEAFF
>-|TRBV5-4|TRBJ2-1
CASSLGSGSYNEQFF
>-|TRBV12-3/TRBV12-4|TRBJ1-1
CASGPGFAEAFF
>-|TRBV12-3/TRBV12-4|TRBJ1-6
CASSLTRYNSPLHF
>-|TRBV15|TRBJ2-1
CATSRKLENEQFF